This is a list of T cell receptor beta chains from one sample in a study of blood T cell repertoires in COVID-19. Produced via immunoSEQ multiplex PCR; TCRdb's table is partial and in-frame only. There are under 200,000 clones in the sample; approximately 85% occur only once, and 2.5% to 3% lies in the top ten. Sequenced sample: peripheral blood. These receptors came from a woman aged 80 or over with COVID-19, enrolled during active disease. Both conserved end residues are part of each CDR3. A D gene is named only where the DNA matches it firmly. A row's size may be missing; if present it is once, few, many or a size class.

abundance	j_gene	d_gene	v_gene	CDR3nt	CDR3aa
NA	TRBJ2-2	TRBD1	TRBV27	TGTGCCAGCAGACGCGGACAGGGGGAGGCCGGGGAGCTGTTTTTT	CASRRGQGEAGELFF
NA	TRBJ2-1	NA	TRBV9	TGTGCCAGCAGCGTTGCGGGGCTCTACAATGAGCAGTTCTTC	CASSVAGLYNEQFF
NA	TRBJ2-5	TRBD2	TRBV27	TGTGCCAGCAGTTTATGGGGCGGGAGGGCAGAGACCCAGTACTTC	CASSLWGGRAETQYF
NA	TRBJ1-6	NA	TRBV23-1	TGCGCCAGCAGTCAATCGGAGGGGACCCGTTCACCCCTCCACTTT	CASSQSEGTRSPLHF
few	TRBJ2-3	NA	TRBV9	TGTGCCAGCAGCGTACGGGGCGGGGCTAGCACAGATACGCAGTATTTT	CASSVRGGASTDTQYF
NA	TRBJ1-1	NA	TRBV6-1	TGTGCCAGCAGTGAAATGGAGAGGTACACTGAAGCTTTCTTT	CASSEMERYTEAFF
NA	TRBJ1-3	TRBD1	TRBV7-2	TGTGCCAGCAGCTTCGGGACAGGAGACCTCGGTGGGGCCATATATTTT	CASSFGTGDLGGAIYF
NA	TRBJ1-4	NA	TRBV7-9	TGTGCCAGCAGCACACAACAGGGAGGGGATGAAAAACTGTTTTTT	CASSTQQGGDEKLFF
NA	TRBJ1-5	TRBD1	TRBV4-2	TGTGCCAGCAGCCAAGATGGGGCAGGGGGTCAGCCCCAGCATTTT	CASSQDGAGGQPQHF
NA	TRBJ1-2	NA	TRBV5-1	TGCGCCAGCAGCTTGTGGGGGGAAGGCTACACCTTC	CASSLWGEGYTF
NA	TRBJ1-5	NA	TRBV19	TGTGCCAGTAAATCCCATTCTCTCGGCGGCGATCAGCCCCAGCATTTT	CASKSHSLGGDQPQHF
few	TRBJ2-5	NA	TRBV3-1/TRBV3-2	TGTGCCAGCAGCCAAGTGGGGGGGCCCTGGGAGACCCAGTACTTC	CASSQVGGPWETQYF
few	TRBJ2-6	NA	TRBV27	TGTGCCAGCAGTTTAAGGGGCTCTGGGGCCAACGTCCTGACTTTC	CASSLRGSGANVLTF
NA	TRBJ2-3	NA	TRBV5-6	TGTGCCAGCAGCCGGACAACGGATACGCAGTATTTT	CASSRTTDTQYF
once	TRBJ1-1	NA	TRBV28	TGTGCCAGCAGTGTTGGGGGGGGGAGGACTGAAGCTTTCTTT	CASSVGGGRTEAFF
once	TRBJ2-1	TRBD2	TRBV10-1	TGCGCCAGCAGCCCTAGCGGGAGGACTAAATACAATGAGCAGTTCTTC	CASSPSGRTKYNEQFF
NA	TRBJ2-5	TRBD2	TRBV15	TGTGCCACCAGCAGAGGGAGGGCTAGCGGTGGGGAGACCCAGTACTTC	CATSRGRASGGETQYF
NA	TRBJ1-3	NA	TRBV4-3	TGCGCCAGCAGCCAAAGTAGTCAGGGTGGAAACACCATATATTTT	CASSQSSQGGNTIYF
NA	TRBJ1-2	NA	TRBV18	TGTGCCAGCTCACCCCTTGGGACAAGCTATGGCTACACCTTC	CASSPLGTSYGYTF
NA	TRBJ2-7	NA	TRBV6-2/TRBV6-3	TGTGCCAGCAGTTACTCGTTGGGAGGTCCGACCTACGAGCAGTACTTC	CASSYSLGGPTYEQYF
NA	TRBJ2-7	TRBD2	TRBV28	TGTGCCAGCAGTTTAGGTTTCCGCGGGAGTAGAGAGCAGTACTTC	CASSLGFRGSREQYF
NA	TRBJ1-2	TRBD1	TRBV5-5	TGTGCCAGCAGCCTCGGGACAGGGGGTTATGGCTACACCTTC	CASSLGTGGYGYTF
NA	TRBJ2-2	TRBD2	TRBV10-2	TGCGCCAGCAGTGATTTTGCGGGAGTCTCCCGCGGGGAGCTGTTTTTT	CASSDFAGVSRGELFF
NA	TRBJ2-3	NA	TRBV18	TGTGCCAGCTCACCGGGCGCAGGGTTAGATACGCAGTATTTT	CASSPGAGLDTQYF
NA	TRBJ2-2	TRBD2	TRBV18	TGTGCCAGCTCACCACGAGGGACTAGAGGTACCGGGGAGCTGTTTTTT	CASSPRGTRGTGELFF
NA	TRBJ1-3	NA	TRBV27	TGTGCCAGCAGCCTGGGAAACACCATATATTTT	CASSLGNTIYF
NA	TRBJ2-7	NA	TRBV4-1	TGCGCCAGCAGCCAAGTTCGCGGGACCCCCGAGCAGTACTTC	CASSQVRGTPEQYF
NA	TRBJ1-2	NA	TRBV7-8	TGTGCCAGCAGCCCCCGTGTAGGGGCTAACTATGGCTACACCTTC	CASSPRVGANYGYTF
NA	TRBJ2-7	NA	TRBV18	TGTGCCAGCTCACCACGTATAGGACTCGACTTACTTGAGCAGTACTTC	CASSPRIGLDLLEQYF
NA	TRBJ1-1	NA	TRBV6-2/TRBV6-3	TGTGCCAGCAGTTACGTCTACTCTCAAGAGGAACAAAAGAACACTGAAGCTTTCTTT	CASSYVYSQEEQKNTEAFF
NA	TRBJ2-2	TRBD2	TRBV5-1	TGCGCCAGCAGGTTTCTAGCGGGAGGGACCGGGGAGCTGTTTTTT	CASRFLAGGTGELFF
few	TRBJ1-2	NA	TRBV21-1	TGTGCCAGCAGCAAAGAATTGGGAGCCCCATTGGGCTACACCTTC	CASSKELGAPLGYTF
few	TRBJ1-4	TRBD1	TRBV18	TGTGCCAGCTCACCACTGATGACAGGGGGTAACGAAAAACTGTTTTTT	CASSPLMTGGNEKLFF
NA	TRBJ1-5	NA	TRBV27	TGTGCCAGCAGTTTGATCTCAACAGGGCCCCAGCATTTT	CASSLISTGPQHF
NA	TRBJ1-2	NA	TRBV28	TGTGCCAGCAGTTTTCTCAGGGATGGCTACACCTTC	CASSFLRDGYTF
NA	TRBJ1-2	NA	TRBV15	TGTGCCACCAGCAGAGATCTAGCGGTGAATGGCTACACCTTC	CATSRDLAVNGYTF
NA	TRBJ1-2	NA	TRBV7-6	TGTGCCAGCAGCTTGACGAAAGGGGGTGGCTACACCTTC	CASSLTKGGGYTF
NA	TRBJ2-5	TRBD2	TRBV5-6	TGTGCCAGCAGCCGCGCCCGGCTAGCGGTTATCCAAGAGACCCAGTACTTC	CASSRARLAVIQETQYF
once	TRBJ1-1	NA	TRBV6-5	TGTGCCAGCAGCATTTCCACTGAAGCTTTCTTT	CASSISTEAFF
few	TRBJ2-1	TRBD2	TRBV19	TGTGCCAGTAGTGATAGCGGGGGAGTTACTAATGAGCAGTTCTTC	CASSDSGGVTNEQFF
NA	TRBJ2-7	TRBD2	TRBV3-1/TRBV3-2	TGTGCCAGCAGCCAGGGGACTAGCGGTGCCTACGAGCAGTACTTC	CASSQGTSGAYEQYF
NA	TRBJ2-1	NA	TRBV19	TGTGCCAGTGCAGAGCTGGGGGGAACCTACAATGAGCAGTTCTTC	CASAELGGTYNEQFF
NA	TRBJ2-3	NA	TRBV18	TGTGCCAGCTCACCAATAGCGGGCACAGATACGCAGTATTTT	CASSPIAGTDTQYF
NA	TRBJ2-7	NA	TRBV12-5	TGTGCTAGTTCTCACTTTCCCTACGAGCAGTACTTC	CASSHFPYEQYF
NA	TRBJ2-7	NA	TRBV5-1	TGCGCCAGCAGCTTGTATGGGGACACCTACGAGCAGTACTTC	CASSLYGDTYEQYF